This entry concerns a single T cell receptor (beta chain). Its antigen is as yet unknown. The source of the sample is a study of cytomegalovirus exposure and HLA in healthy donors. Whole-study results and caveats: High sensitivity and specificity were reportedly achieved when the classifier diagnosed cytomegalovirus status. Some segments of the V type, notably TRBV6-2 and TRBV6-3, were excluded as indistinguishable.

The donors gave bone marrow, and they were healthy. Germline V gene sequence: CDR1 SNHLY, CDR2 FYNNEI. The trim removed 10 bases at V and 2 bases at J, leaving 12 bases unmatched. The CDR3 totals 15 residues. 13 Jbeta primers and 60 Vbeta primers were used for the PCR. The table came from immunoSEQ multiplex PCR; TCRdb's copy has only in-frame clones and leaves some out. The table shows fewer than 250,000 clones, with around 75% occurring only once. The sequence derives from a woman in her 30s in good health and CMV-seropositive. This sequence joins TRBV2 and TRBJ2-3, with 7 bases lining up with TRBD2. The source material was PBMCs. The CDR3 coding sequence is TGTGCCACCAGACCCCTAGCGGACTCCACAGATACGCAGTATTTT. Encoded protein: CATRPLADSTDTQYF. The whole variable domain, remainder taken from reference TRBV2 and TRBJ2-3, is EPEVTQTPSHQVTQMGQEVILRCVPISNHLYFYWYRQILGQKVEFLVSFYNNEISEKSEIFDDQFSVERPDGSNFTLKIRSTKLEDSAMYFCATRPLADSTDTQYFGPGTRLTVL.